The TCR beta chain under discussion was sequenced for a study of blood T cell repertoires in COVID-19. Background on the study: Acute and convalescent COVID-19 samples came from the United States, Italy and Spain.

Patients of the Seattle cohort, enrolled during active infection, were followed longitudinally. Clones were sequenced by immunoSEQ multiplex PCR, and TCRdb holds only the in-frame ones, with some missing. This sample has 150,000 to 200,000 clones, with about four fifths found just once. This CDR3 has 14 amino acids. Germline loops: CDR1 SGHVS, CDR2 FQNEAQ. V lost 2 bases to trimming and J lost 6 bases; unmatched junction nucleotides: 7. Material for sequencing was peripheral blood. The TCR was taken from a woman aged 60-75 years with COVID-19, enrolled during active disease. The V and J genes are TRBV7-8 and TRBJ2-7, with 7 bases fitting TRBD2. CDR3 protein: CASSLRGGRLEQYF. CDR3 coding DNA: TGTGCCAGCAGCTTACGGGGCGGGAGACTCGAGCAGTACTTC.